This is a list of T cell receptor beta chains from one sample in a study of T cell changes during pregnancy in multiple sclerosis. TCRdb's table, derived via immunoSEQ multiplex PCR, lists solely in-frame clones and lacks some. The sample carries 65,000 to 70,000 clones, about 91% recorded once. The sequences come from peripheral blood, collected in the first trimester of pregnancy. These receptor sequences come from a female donor with multiple sclerosis, enrolled in a pregnancy study. Both conserved end residues are part of each CDR3. D genes are given only for firm matches. Rows give clone size only sometimes, using once, few, many, or a class for an expanded clone.

TRBJ1-1,TRBV5-1,15,-,-,TGCGCCAGCAGTCCGTGGGGGGACGGATCCACTGAAGCTTTCTTT,CASSPWGDGSTEAFF
TRBJ2-2,TRBV2,14,-,-,TGTGCCAGCAGTGAGAGGCGGAACACCGGGGAGCTGTTTTTT,CASSERRNTGELFF
TRBJ1-4,TRBV30,14,-,TRBD1,TGTGCCTGGAGTGTAGACAGGGGGAGAGGGAAACTGTTTTTT,CAWSVDRGRGKLFF
TRBJ2-7,TRBV5-1,13,-,-,TGCGCCAGCAGCTTTGGGCTGAACTACGAGCAGTACTTC,CASSFGLNYEQYF
TRBJ2-1,TRBV11-2,16,-,-,TGTGCCAGCAGCTTACTATTCGGGGAGGAGTCGGATGAGCAGTTCTTC,CASSLLFGEESDEQFF
TRBJ2-1,TRBV7-9,12,-,-,TGTGCCAGCAGCTTCGTCCCCAATGAGCAGTTCTTC,CASSFVPNEQFF
TRBJ2-1,TRBV19,14,-,-,TGTGCCAGTAGTATACCCCGACAGTACAATGAGCAGTTCTTC,CASSIPRQYNEQFF
TRBJ1-1,TRBV7-9,17,-,TRBD1,TGTGCCAGCAGCTCCGAAGGGACAGGGGGCATGAACACTGAAGCTTTCTTT,CASSSEGTGGMNTEAFF
TRBJ2-1,TRBV10-1,17,once,-,TGCGCCAGCAGTGAGTCGTGGGGAGTTGGTAGAAACAATGAGCAGTTCTTC,CASSESWGVGRNNEQFF
TRBJ1-1,TRBV5-1,12,few,-,TGCGCCAGCAGCTTGCCAGGGCTCGGGGCTTTCTTT,CASSLPGLGAFF
TRBJ1-4,TRBV6-1,14,few,-,TGTGCCAGTCAAGGAGGGGACGGTAATGAAAAACTGTTTTTT,CASQGGDGNEKLFF
TRBJ2-5,TRBV20-1,11,-,-,TGCAGTGCTATGGGACTCCCCTCCCAGTACTTC,CSAMGLPSQYF
TRBJ2-1,TRBV21-1,12,once,-,TGTGCCAGCAGCAAAAGGGGCTGCCCCGGGCTCTTC,CASSKRGCPGLF
TRBJ1-1,TRBV28,15,-,TRBD1,TGTGCCAGCAGCCCACGGGGGACAGGGAACACTGAAGCTTTCTTT,CASSPRGTGNTEAFF
TRBJ1-2,TRBV6-1,14,-,-,TGTGCCAGCAGGCCTATCGGGGGAGGTTATGGCTACACCTTC,CASRPIGGGYGYTF
TRBJ2-2,TRBV6-1,14,few,-,TGTGCCAGCAGGGGACAAGAGCGAGCCGGGGAGCTGTTTTTT,CASRGQERAGELFF
TRBJ2-7,TRBV25-1,15,-,TRBD1,TGTGCCAGCAGGCCGGGACAGGTGATACCCTACGAGCAGTACTTC,CASRPGQVIPYEQYF
TRBJ2-7,TRBV5-1,16,-,-,TGCGCCAGCAGCTTGGTAGCAGGGCCTACCGCCTACGAGCAGTACTTC,CASSLVAGPTAYEQYF
TRBJ1-1,TRBV27,13,-,-,TGTGCCAGCAGTTTTCGAGGGAACACTGAAGCTTTCTTT,CASSFRGNTEAFF
TRBJ2-7,TRBV27,14,-,-,TGTGCCACTCGAATGGCCCACAGGGTCAACGAGCAGTACTTC,CATRMAHRVNEQYF
TRBJ1-2,TRBV27,13,-,TRBD1,TGTGCCAGCAGTTCCCGGACAGGGGATGGCTACACCTTC,CASSSRTGDGYTF
TRBJ2-1,TRBV6-5,15,once,TRBD2,TGTGCCAGCAGCTCTCGACTAGCGGGGAGCAATGAGCAGTTCTTC,CASSSRLAGSNEQFF
TRBJ2-7,TRBV2,14,-,TRBD1,TGTGCCAGCAGTCAAGACAGGGCGGCGATCGAGCAGTACTTC,CASSQDRAAIEQYF
TRBJ1-1,TRBV6-5,14,-,-,TGTGCCAGCAGTTACAGGGGCCCGAACACTGAAGCTTTCTTT,CASSYRGPNTEAFF
TRBJ2-3,TRBV7-9,14,-,TRBD1,TGTGCCAGCAGCCCGGGACAGTACACAGATACGCAGTATTTT,CASSPGQYTDTQYF
TRBJ2-3,TRBV6-1,15,-,-,TGTGCCAGCGGAAGCGACTCGTGGTACACAGATACGCAGTATTTT,CASGSDSWYTDTQYF
TRBJ1-3,TRBV5-1,19,once,TRBD1,TGCGCCAGCAGCTTGGACTCCAGGGGGACCAAAGCCTCTGGAAACACCATATATTTT,CASSLDSRGTKASGNTIYF
TRBJ2-3,TRBV29-1,12,-,-,TGCAGCGTCGCTGGGACTGCAGATACGCAGTATTTT,CSVAGTADTQYF
TRBJ2-1,TRBV7-9,14,-,-,TGTGCCAGCAGCTTATCTCTCTCCTACAATGAGCAGTTCTTC,CASSLSLSYNEQFF
TRBJ2-5,TRBV6-5,13,-,TRBD2,TGTGCCAGCATCCCGGGGGGACAAGAGACCCAGTACTTC,CASIPGGQETQYF
TRBJ1-2,TRBV5-6,13,-,TRBD1,TGTGCCAGCAGCCTACGGACAGGGGCGGGCTACACCTTC,CASSLRTGAGYTF
TRBJ2-1,TRBV13,16,-,TRBD2,TGTGCCAGCAGCCAACGGAAGGGACTAGCCCACAATGAGCAGTTCTTC,CASSQRKGLAHNEQFF
TRBJ1-1,TRBV10-3,15,-,TRBD1,TGTGCCATCAAACCTGCGGGACAGCTGAACACTGAAGCTTTCTTT,CAIKPAGQLNTEAFF
TRBJ2-6,TRBV18,18,-,-,TGTGCCAGCTCACCACCAAAAACAGGCGATAGGGGGGCCAACGTCCTGACTTTC,CASSPPKTGDRGANVLTF
TRBJ2-2,TRBV15,16,-,-,TGTGCCACCAGCAGGGGAGAGGGCGGAAACACCGGGGAGCTGTTTTTT,CATSRGEGGNTGELFF
TRBJ2-2,TRBV28,16,-,-,TGTGCCAGCAGTCTTCTATCGGGACTCGGAAGCGGGGAGCTGTTTTTT,CASSLLSGLGSGELFF
TRBJ2-7,TRBV7-8,13,-,-,TGTGCCAGCAGCTTAGCGCCCGGGTACGAGCAGTACTTC,CASSLAPGYEQYF
TRBJ1-1,TRBV9,14,-,-,TGTGCCAGCAGCGTTTCGGGGGTTGGCACTGAAGCTTTCTTT,CASSVSGVGTEAFF
TRBJ2-7,TRBV6-6,16,-,TRBD1,TGTGCCAGCAGCCACTCCTACCGGGACAGGGGCTACGAGCAGTACTTC,CASSHSYRDRGYEQYF
TRBJ1-1,TRBV29-1,14,-,-,TGCAGCGTTGAAGGGGGCGGGATCGGGACTGAAGCTTTCTTT,CSVEGGGIGTEAFF
TRBJ2-3,TRBV28,15,-,-,TGTGCCAGCACCGAGCAGAGGGTTGGGACAGATACGCAGTATTTT,CASTEQRVGTDTQYF
TRBJ1-1,TRBV6-5,11,-,-,TGTGCCAGCAGCCCCGGGACAGAAGCTTTCTTT,CASSPGTEAFF
TRBJ2-3,TRBV29-1,16,-,TRBD2,TGCAGCGTTTTCGCCGGACTAGCCGATAGCACAGATACGCAGTATTTT,CSVFAGLADSTDTQYF